These 22 T cell receptor beta chains were sequenced from one sample in a study of cytotoxic CD8 clonotypes in ibrutinib-treated CLL. TCRdb's copy holds only in-frame clones and misses some; the assay was immunoSEQ multiplex PCR. The repertoire holds fewer than 100,000 clones, with more than 75% as singletons. Sequences were derived from PBMCs, sampled after 12 months of ibrutinib treatment. The receptors were sampled from a human donor with chronic lymphocytic leukemia.

This chain links TRBV7-3 with TRBJ2-1; 15 positions agree with TRBD2. Per germline, CDR1 SGHTA and CDR2 FQGTGA. CDR3 length: 17 amino acids. Unmatched junction bases numbered 7, after V lost 5 bases and J lost 5 bases. The CDR3 DNA reads TGTGCCAGCAGCACCGGACTAGCGGGAGGGTCCCACAATGAGCAGTTCTTC. Translated: CASSTGLAGGSHNEQFF.

V and J are TRBV6-1 and TRBJ2-1, with TRBD2 matching over 11 bases. Germline CDR1 and CDR2: MNHNS and SASEGT. Unmatched junction bases numbered 10, after V lost 6 bases and J lost 9 bases. CDR3 size: 15 residues. CDR3 coding DNA: TGTGCCAGCAGCCACCCCAGACTAGCGGGAATTGAGCAGTTCTTC. This gives the protein CASSHPRLAGIEQFF.

The chain is built from TRBV6-5 and TRBJ2-3; D not certain. CDR3 length equals 15 residues. Trimming stripped 0 bases from V and 4 bases from J, with 11 bases between. CDR1 and CDR2 (germline): MNHEY, SVGAGI. As DNA, the CDR3 is TGTGCCAGCAGTTACTCATCCGTCGGCCCAGATACGCAGTATTTT. Translating it yields CASSYSSVGPDTQYF.

This chain connects TRBV6-1 to TRBJ1-1; possibly TRBD1 for D (5 bases). The CDR3 covers 13 residues. V lost 5 bases and J lost 4, with 11 bases in between. The germline CDR1 and CDR2 sequences are MNHNS and SASEGT. This CDR3 is CASSTERGTEAFF. The CDR3 nucleotides read TGTGCCAGCAGTACGGAAAGGGGCACTGAAGCTTTCTTT.

The chain is built from TRBV7-9 and TRBJ1-2; maybe TRBD1 (6 bases). V was clipped by 2 bases and J by 4 bases, with 14 bases between them. CDR3 length: 15 residues. Looked up from germline, CDR1 is SEHNR and CDR2 is FQNEAQ (reference sequence). The CDR3 nucleotides are TGTGCCAGCAGCTTAAGGGGAGGGGGTACCTATGGCTACACCTTC. The encoded protein is CASSLRGGGTYGYTF.

The chain has TRBV7-2 and TRBJ2-2; TRBD1 agrees at 7 bases. The CDR3 sequence is 15 residues long. V lost 5 bases to trimming and J lost 4 bases; unmatched junction nucleotides: 7. From germline, CDR1 is SGHTA and CDR2 FQGNSA. The CDR3 bases are TGTGCCAGCAGCCCAGGGGCAGGGGGCACCGGGGAGCTGTTTTTT. Protein: CASSPGAGGTGELFF.

The rearrangement links TRBV28 to TRBJ1-2; perhaps TRBD1 as D (6 bases). Germline CDR1 MDHEN, CDR2 SYDVKM. V lost 2 bases and J 4 bases, leaving 14 bases between the germline ends. The CDR3 covers 15 residues. The CDR3 sequence is CASSLPGTKPYGYTF. CDR3 sequence (DNA): TGTGCCAGCAGTTTACCCGGGACAAAGCCCTATGGCTACACCTTC.

The chain combines TRBV2 with TRBJ1-5; the D gene is possibly TRBD1 (5 bases). Germline CDR1 is SNHLY and CDR2 is FYNNEI. V was trimmed by 8 bases and J by 0 bases, leaving 5 bases between them. This CDR3 is 12 amino acids long. CDR3 in DNA: TGTGCCAGCGGGGCTAGCAATCAGCCCCAGCATTTT. Its translation is CASGASNQPQHF.

The chain couples TRBV7-8 to TRBJ2-2; possible D gene TRBD2, 5 bases. CDR3 size: 14 residues. Germline V gene data show CDR1 as SGHVS and CDR2 as FQNEAQ. The V gene lost 1 base and the J gene lost 4 bases, with 7 bases spanning the gap. This CDR3 is CASSLVASTGELFF. CDR3 nucleotides: TGTGCCAGCAGCTTAGTAGCGAGCACCGGGGAGCTGTTTTTT.

V usage is TRBV29-1 and J usage is TRBJ2-3, with D perhaps matching TRBD2 (8 bases). This CDR3 has 14 residues. The germline V gene encodes CDR1 SQVTM and CDR2 ANQGSEA. Trimming stripped 7 bases from V and 4 bases from J, with 18 bases between. The CDR3 loop is CSATRGGTADTQYF. CDR3 bases: TGCAGCGCAACCCGCGGGGGGACAGCAGATACGCAGTATTTT.

The chain uses TRBV30 and TRBJ1-5; no definite D call. Trimming pared 1 base from V and 4 bases from J, leaving 8 bases between. Germline lookup yields CDR1 GTSNPN and CDR2 SVGIG (reference sequence). The CDR3 contains 13 residues. CDR3 in DNA: TGTGCCTGGAGTGGGACCTTTAATCAGCCCCAGCATTTT. Encoded protein: CAWSGTFNQPQHF.

J is TRBJ2-7 and V is TRBV5-8; D is possibly TRBD2 (6 bases). The CDR3 contains 13 residues. Per the germline V gene, CDR1 is SGHTS and CDR2 is YDEGEE. V was cut by 4 bases and J by 3 bases, with 11 bases left in between. The CDR3: CASSLGLNYEQYF. DNA for the CDR3: TGTGCCAGCAGCCTGGGACTGAACTACGAGCAGTACTTC. Combining the CDR3 with reference TRBV5-8 and TRBJ2-7 gives the whole variable domain EAGVTQSPTHLIKTRGQQATLRCSPISGHTSVYWYQQALGLGLQFLLWYDEGEERNRGNFPPRFSGRQFPNYSSELNVNALELEDSALYLCASSLGLNYEQYFGPGTRLTVT.

J is TRBJ2-4 and V is TRBV7-9; TRBD2 might be the D (6 bases). V was cut by 1 base and J by 0 bases, with 10 bases left in between. Germline CDR1 is SEHNR and CDR2 is FQNEAQ (reference sequence). There are 16 residues in the CDR3. CDR3 amino acids: CASSLGAGLAKNIQYF. The CDR3 nucleotides are TGTGCCAGCAGCTTAGGGGCGGGGCTAGCCAAAAACATTCAGTACTTC.

The chain is built from TRBV6-6 and TRBJ1-2; possibly TRBD1 for D (5 bases). Per the germline V gene, CDR1 is MNHNY and CDR2 is SVGAGI (reference sequence). V lost 6 bases and J 8 bases, leaving 22 bases between the germline ends. This CDR3 has 15 residues. CDR3 sequence: CASSTLARAWGGYTF. DNA for the CDR3: TGTGCCAGCAGCACCCTCGCCAGGGCTTGGGGCGGCTACACCTTC.

V is TRBV7-2 and J is TRBJ1-5, with D unclear. CDR1 SGHTA and CDR2 FQGNSA come from the germline V gene. Trimming removed 5 bases from V and 0 bases from J, with 8 bases in between. The CDR3 sequence is 14 residues long. The CDR3 protein is CASSPTDSNQPQHF. In DNA, the CDR3 is TGTGCCAGCAGCCCTACTGATAGCAATCAGCCCCAGCATTTT.

The chain's CDR3 is CASSPQGGRTEAFF. For the CDR3, the DNA is TGTGCCAGCAGCCCCCAGGGGGGGAGGACTGAAGCTTTCTTT. The V call is TRBV7-2, the J call TRBJ1-1, with TRBD1 identical over 7 bases. The CDR3 spans 14 residues. Germline V lookup: CDR1 SGHTA, CDR2 FQGNSA. V was clipped by 5 bases and J by 5 bases; unmatched bases: 8.

The chain couples TRBV27 to TRBJ2-1; TRBD2 matches at 12 bases. Germline loops: CDR1 MNHEY, CDR2 SMNVEV (reference sequence). With V trimmed by 3 bases and J by 7 bases, 4 bases remained unmatched. This CDR3 is built from 15 residues. The CDR3 DNA reads TGTGCCAGCAGTTTGTGGCTAGCGGGAGGGAATGAGCAGTTCTTC. Translation: CASSLWLAGGNEQFF.

As regards this clone: Other nucleotide sequences from this sample produce the same CDR3. CDR3 DNA: TGTGCCATCAGTGAGTCCGGCCAGCCTGAAGCTTTCTTT. Its protein is CAISESGQPEAFF. This chain links TRBV10-3 with TRBJ1-1; D uncertain. V gave up 0 bases and J gave up 6 bases, with 8 bases separating them. Germline lookup yields CDR1 ENHRY and CDR2 SYGVKD. CDR3 length: 13 amino acids.

This chain uses TRBV18 with TRBJ2-7; 8 nucleotides line up with TRBD1. V shed 3 bases and J 4 bases; nucleotides not matched to a gene: 8. The V gene's germline CDR1 is KGHSH and CDR2 LQKENI. The CDR3 spans 15 residues. The CDR3 sequence is CASSPSGGDWYEQYF. In DNA form, the CDR3 reads TGTGCCAGCTCACCCTCAGGGGGCGATTGGTACGAGCAGTACTTC.

The V call is TRBV30, the J call TRBJ1-6; D unclear. The CDR3 runs 13 residues. Trimming pared 5 bases from V and 10 bases from J, leaving 15 bases between. CDR1 and CDR2 (germline): GTSNPN, SVGIG (reference sequence). Here the CDR3 reads CAWAQFNGSPLHF. The CDR3, as DNA: TGTGCCTGGGCCCAGTTTAACGGGTCACCCCTCCACTTT.

In nucleotides, the CDR3 is TGCGCCAGCAGCCTAACCCCCGGGACTACCCAAGAGACCCAGTACTTC. Amino acids: CASSLTPGTTQETQYF. This chain joins TRBV5-1 and TRBJ2-5; 7 bases line up with TRBD2. The CDR3 contains 16 residues. From germline, CDR1 is SGHRS and CDR2 YFSETQ. With 4 bases clipped from V and 1 base from J, the junction kept 10 bases outside the gene matches.

The chain has TRBV18 and TRBJ2-7; 7 bases are shared with TRBD2. V shed 0 bases, J shed 6 bases, and the junction held 2 bases outside the gene matches. CDR1 and CDR2 (germline): KGHSH, LQKENI. The CDR3 sequence is 13 residues long. This CDR3 reads CASSPPGGGEQYF. The CDR3 bases are TGTGCCAGCTCACCACCGGGCGGGGGCGAGCAGTACTTC.